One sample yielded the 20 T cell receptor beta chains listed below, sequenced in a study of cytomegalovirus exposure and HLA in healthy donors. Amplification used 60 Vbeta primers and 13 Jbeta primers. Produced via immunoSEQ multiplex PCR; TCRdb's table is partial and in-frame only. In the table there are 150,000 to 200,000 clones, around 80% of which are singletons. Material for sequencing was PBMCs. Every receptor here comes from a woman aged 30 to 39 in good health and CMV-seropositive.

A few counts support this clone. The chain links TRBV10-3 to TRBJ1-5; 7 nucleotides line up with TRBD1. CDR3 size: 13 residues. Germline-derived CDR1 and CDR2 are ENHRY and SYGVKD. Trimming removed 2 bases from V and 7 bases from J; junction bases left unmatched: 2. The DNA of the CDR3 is TGTGCCATCAGTGAGGACAGGGAGCAGCCCCAGCATTTT. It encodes CAISEDREQPQHF.

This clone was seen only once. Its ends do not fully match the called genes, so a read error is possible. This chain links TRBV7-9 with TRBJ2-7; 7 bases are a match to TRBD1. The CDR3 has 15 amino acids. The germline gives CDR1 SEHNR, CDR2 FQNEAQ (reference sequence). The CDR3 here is CSSSLQGPSSYEQYF. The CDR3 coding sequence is TGTTCCAGCAGCTTACAGGGGCCCAGCTCCTACGAGCAGTACTTC.

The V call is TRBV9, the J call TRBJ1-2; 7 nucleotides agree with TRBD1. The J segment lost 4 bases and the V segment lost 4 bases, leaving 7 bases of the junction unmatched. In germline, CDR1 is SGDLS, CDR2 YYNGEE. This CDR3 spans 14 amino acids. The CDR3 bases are TGTGCCAGCAGCCTCTGGACAGGCAGCTATGGCTACACCTTC. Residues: CASSLWTGSYGYTF.

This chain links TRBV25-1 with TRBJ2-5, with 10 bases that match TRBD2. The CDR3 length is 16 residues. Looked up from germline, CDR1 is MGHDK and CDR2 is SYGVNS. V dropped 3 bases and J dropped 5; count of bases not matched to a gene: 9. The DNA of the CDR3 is TGTGCCAGCAGTGAGGGTGGACTAGCGGAGGTGGAGACCCAGTACTTC. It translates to CASSEGGLAEVETQYF.

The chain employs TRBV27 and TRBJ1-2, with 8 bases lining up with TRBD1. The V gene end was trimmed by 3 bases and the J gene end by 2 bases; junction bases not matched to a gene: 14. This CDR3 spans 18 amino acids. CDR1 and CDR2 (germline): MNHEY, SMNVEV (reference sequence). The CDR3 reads CASSFSYLRGRSNYGYTF. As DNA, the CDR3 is TGTGCCAGCAGTTTCTCGTACCTCAGGGGGCGCTCCAACTATGGCTACACCTTC.

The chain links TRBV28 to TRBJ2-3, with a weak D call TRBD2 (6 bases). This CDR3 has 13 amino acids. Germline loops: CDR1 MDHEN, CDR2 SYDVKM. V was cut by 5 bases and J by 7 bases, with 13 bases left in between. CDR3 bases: TGTGCCAGCAGTCTGGGTAGCGGATATACGCAGTATTTT. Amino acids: CASSLGSGYTQYF.

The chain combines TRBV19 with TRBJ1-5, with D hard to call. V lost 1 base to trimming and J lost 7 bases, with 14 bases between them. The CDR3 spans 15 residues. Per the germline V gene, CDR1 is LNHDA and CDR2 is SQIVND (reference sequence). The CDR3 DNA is TGTGCCAGTAGTATAGGCCTAGTGGAGGGCCAGCCCCAGCATTTT. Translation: CASSIGLVEGQPQHF. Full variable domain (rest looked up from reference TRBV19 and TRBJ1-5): DGGITQSPKYLFRKEGQNVTLSCEQNLNHDAMYWYRQDPGQGLRLIYYSQIVNDFQKGDIAEGYSVSREKKESFPLTVTSAQKNPTAFYLCASSIGLVEGQPQHFGDGTRLSIL.

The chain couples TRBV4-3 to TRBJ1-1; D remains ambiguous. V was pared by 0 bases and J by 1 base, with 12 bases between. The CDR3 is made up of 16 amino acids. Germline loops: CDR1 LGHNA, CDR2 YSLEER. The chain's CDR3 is CASSQDRWRKNTEAFF. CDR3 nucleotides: TGCGCCAGCAGCCAAGATCGATGGAGGAAGAACACTGAAGCTTTCTTT.

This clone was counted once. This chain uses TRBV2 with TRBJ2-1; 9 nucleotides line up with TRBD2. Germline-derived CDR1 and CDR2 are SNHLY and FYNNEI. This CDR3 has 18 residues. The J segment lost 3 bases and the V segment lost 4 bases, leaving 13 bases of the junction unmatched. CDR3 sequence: CASSGDPVVAGDYNEQFF. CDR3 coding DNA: TGTGCCAGCAGTGGAGACCCGGTTGTAGCGGGAGACTACAATGAGCAGTTCTTC.

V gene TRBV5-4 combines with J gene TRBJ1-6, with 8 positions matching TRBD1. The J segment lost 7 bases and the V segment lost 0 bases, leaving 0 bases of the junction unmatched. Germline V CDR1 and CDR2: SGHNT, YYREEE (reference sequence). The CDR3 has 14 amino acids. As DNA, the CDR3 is TGTGCCAGCAGCTTGGACAGGGGGAATTCACCCCTCCACTTT. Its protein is CASSLDRGNSPLHF.

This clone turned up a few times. In DNA, the CDR3 is TGTGCCAGCAGCTTGAACAGGGTCCGGGCTTTCTTT. Amino acids: CASSLNRVRAFF. This rearrangement joins TRBV5-4 to TRBJ1-1, with D perhaps matching TRBD1 (6 bases). V lost 1 base and J 11 bases, leaving 12 bases between the germline ends. The germline gives CDR1 SGHNT, CDR2 YYREEE (reference sequence). CDR3 length equals 12 residues.

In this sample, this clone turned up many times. The DNA of the CDR3 is TGTGCCAGCAGATCGACAGGGTTAAAGGGCTACGAGCAGTACTTC. The encoded protein is CASRSTGLKGYEQYF. The V call is TRBV28, the J call TRBJ2-7; 7 bases are shared with TRBD1. Trimming at V came to 6 bases and at J to 3 bases, leaving 11 bases not matched to a gene. This CDR3 comprises 15 residues. CDR1 MDHEN and CDR2 SYDVKM come from the germline V gene.

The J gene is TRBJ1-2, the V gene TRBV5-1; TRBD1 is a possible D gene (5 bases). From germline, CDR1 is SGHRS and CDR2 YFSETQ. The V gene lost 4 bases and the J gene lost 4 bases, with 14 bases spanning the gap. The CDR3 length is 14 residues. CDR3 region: CASSVGQTLYGYTF. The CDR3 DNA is TGCGCCAGCAGCGTGGGGCAAACCCTCTATGGCTACACCTTC.

The CDR3 spells CAWRLTASNTGELFF. The CDR3, as DNA: TGTGCCTGGAGGTTAACAGCCTCGAACACCGGGGAGCTGTTTTTT. The J gene is TRBJ2-2, the V gene TRBV30; D is uncertain. Trimming left V 3 bases short and J 0 bases short, with 11 bases between. The CDR3 is made up of 15 amino acids. Per the germline V gene, CDR1 is GTSNPN and CDR2 is SVGIG (reference sequence).

This CDR3 is CASSLVTGFKNIQYF. The CDR3, as DNA: TGTGCCAGCAGCTTGGTTACGGGATTCAAAAACATTCAGTACTTC. The rearrangement links TRBV5-6 to TRBJ2-4, with D tentatively TRBD2 (5 bases). The germline V and J ends were trimmed by 0 bases and 3 bases, with 10 bases remaining between them. This CDR3 has 15 amino acids. CDR1 is SGHDT, CDR2 YYEEEE, per germline.

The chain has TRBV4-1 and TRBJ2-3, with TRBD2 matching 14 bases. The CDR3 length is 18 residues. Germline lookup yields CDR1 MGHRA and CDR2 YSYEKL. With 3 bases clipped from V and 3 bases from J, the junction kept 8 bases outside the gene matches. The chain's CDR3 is CASSHRATSGGVTDTQYF. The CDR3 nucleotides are TGCGCCAGCAGCCACCGAGCGACTAGCGGGGGGGTAACAGATACGCAGTATTTT.

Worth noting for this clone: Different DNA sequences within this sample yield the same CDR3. The DNA for the CDR3 is TGCGCCAGCAGCTTGGCGCAGGGGGTGGGAGAGCAGTACTTC. Protein: CASSLAQGVGEQYF. V is TRBV5-1 and J is TRBJ2-7; 7 positions match TRBD1. This CDR3 spans 14 amino acids. Per germline, CDR1 SGHRS and CDR2 YFSETQ. Germline trimming cut 0 bases from V and 7 bases from J; bases unmatched to any gene: 7.

The CDR3 nucleotides are TGCAGTGCTAGTCCAGGAAACACCATATATTTT. As protein: CSASPGNTIYF. The chain uses TRBV20-1 and TRBJ1-3; D unclear. This CDR3 comprises 11 residues. Germline V gene data show CDR1 as DFQATT and CDR2 as SNEGSKA (reference sequence). The germline V and J ends were trimmed by 3 bases and 4 bases, with 4 bases remaining between them.

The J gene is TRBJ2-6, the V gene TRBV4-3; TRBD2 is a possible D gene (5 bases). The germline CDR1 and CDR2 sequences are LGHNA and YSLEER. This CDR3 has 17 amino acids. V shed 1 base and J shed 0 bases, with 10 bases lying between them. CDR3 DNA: TGCGCCAGCAGCCAAGTCGGGGAATTCTCTGGGGCCAACGTCCTGACTTTC. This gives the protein CASSQVGEFSGANVLTF.

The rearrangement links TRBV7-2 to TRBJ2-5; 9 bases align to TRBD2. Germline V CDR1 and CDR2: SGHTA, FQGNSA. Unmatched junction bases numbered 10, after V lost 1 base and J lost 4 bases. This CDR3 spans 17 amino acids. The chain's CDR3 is CASSLVRASGDRETQYF. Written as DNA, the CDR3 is TGTGCCAGCAGCTTAGTTCGGGCTAGCGGGGATCGAGAGACCCAGTACTTC.